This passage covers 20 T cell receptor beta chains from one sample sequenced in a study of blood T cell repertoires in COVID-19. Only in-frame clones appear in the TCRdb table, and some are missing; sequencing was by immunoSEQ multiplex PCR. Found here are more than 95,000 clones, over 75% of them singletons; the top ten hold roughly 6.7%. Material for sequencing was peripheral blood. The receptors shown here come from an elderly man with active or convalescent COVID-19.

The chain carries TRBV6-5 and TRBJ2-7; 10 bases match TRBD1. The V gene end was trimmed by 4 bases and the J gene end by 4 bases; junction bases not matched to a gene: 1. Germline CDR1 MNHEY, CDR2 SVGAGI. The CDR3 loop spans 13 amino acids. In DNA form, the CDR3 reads TGTGCCAGCAGTTGGGGACAGGGGTACGAGCAGTACTTC. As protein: CASSWGQGYEQYF.

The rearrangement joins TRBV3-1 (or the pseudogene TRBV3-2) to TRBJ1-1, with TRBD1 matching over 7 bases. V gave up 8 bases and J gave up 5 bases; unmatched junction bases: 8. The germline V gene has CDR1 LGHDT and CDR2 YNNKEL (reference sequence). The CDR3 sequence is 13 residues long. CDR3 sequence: CASARQGRTEAFF. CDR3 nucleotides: TGTGCCAGCGCGCGACAGGGAAGAACTGAAGCTTTCTTT.

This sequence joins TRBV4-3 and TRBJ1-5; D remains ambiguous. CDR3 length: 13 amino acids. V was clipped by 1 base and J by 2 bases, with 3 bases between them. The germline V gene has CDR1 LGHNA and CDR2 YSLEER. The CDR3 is CASSQGGNQPQHF. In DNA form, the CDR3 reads TGCGCCAGCAGCCAAGGAGGCAATCAGCCCCAGCATTTT.

The CDR3 loop reads CASSFGPTEEAFF. The CDR3 coding sequence is TGTGCCAGCAGCTTTGGCCCCACGGAGGAAGCTTTCTTT. The rearrangement uses TRBV7-3 and TRBJ1-1, with D unresolved. Trimming cost V 3 bases and J 8 bases, with 13 bases left between them. This CDR3 comprises 13 residues. Germline V gene sequence: CDR1 SGHTA, CDR2 FQGTGA.

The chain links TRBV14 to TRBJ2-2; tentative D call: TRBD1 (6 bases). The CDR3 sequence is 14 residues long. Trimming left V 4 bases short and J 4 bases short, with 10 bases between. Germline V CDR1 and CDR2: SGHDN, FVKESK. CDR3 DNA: TGTGCCAGCAGCCCGCGGACAGTCACCGGGGAGCTGTTTTTT. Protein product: CASSPRTVTGELFF.

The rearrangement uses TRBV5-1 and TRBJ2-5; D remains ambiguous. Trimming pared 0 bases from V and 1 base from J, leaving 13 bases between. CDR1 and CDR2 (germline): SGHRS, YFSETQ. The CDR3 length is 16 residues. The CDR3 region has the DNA TGCGCCAGCAGCTTGGTTGGAGTAGGTCCCCAAGAGACCCAGTACTTC. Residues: CASSLVGVGPQETQYF.

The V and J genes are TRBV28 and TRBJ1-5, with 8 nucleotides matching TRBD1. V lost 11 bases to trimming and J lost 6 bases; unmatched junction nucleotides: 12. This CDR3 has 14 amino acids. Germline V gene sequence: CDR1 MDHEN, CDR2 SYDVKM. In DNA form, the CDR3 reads TGTGCCGTTAGATTTTCAGGGGGCGGTCAGCCCCAGCATTTT. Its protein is CAVRFSGGGQPQHF. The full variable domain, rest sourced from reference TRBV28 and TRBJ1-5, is DVKVTQSSRYLVKRTGEKVFLECVQDMDHENMFWYRQDPGLGLRLIYFSYDVKMKEKGDIPEGYSVSREKKERFSLILESASTNQTSMYLCAVRFSGGGQPQHFGDGTRLSIL.

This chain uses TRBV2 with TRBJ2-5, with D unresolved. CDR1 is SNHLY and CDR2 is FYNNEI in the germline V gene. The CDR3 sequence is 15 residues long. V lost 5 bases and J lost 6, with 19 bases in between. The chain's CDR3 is CASSYAPPQIQTQYF. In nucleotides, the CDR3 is TGTGCCAGCAGTTACGCACCCCCACAGATTCAGACCCAGTACTTC.

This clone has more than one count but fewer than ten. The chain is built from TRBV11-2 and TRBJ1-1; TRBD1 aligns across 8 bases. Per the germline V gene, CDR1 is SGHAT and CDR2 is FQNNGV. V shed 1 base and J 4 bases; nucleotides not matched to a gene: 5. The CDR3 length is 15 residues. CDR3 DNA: TGTGCCAGCAGCTTAGGGACAGGGTTCCCCACTGAAGCTTTCTTT. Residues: CASSLGTGFPTEAFF.

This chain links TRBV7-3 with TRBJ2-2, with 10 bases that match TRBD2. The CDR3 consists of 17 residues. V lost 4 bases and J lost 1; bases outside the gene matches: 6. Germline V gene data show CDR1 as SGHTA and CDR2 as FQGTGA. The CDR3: CASSSLGLAENTGELFF. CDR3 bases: TGTGCCAGCAGCTCTCTCGGACTAGCGGAGAACACCGGGGAGCTGTTTTTT. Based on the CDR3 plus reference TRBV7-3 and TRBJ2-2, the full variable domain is GAGVSQTPSNKVTEKGKYVELRCDPISGHTALYWYRQSLGQGPEFLIYFQGTGAADDSGLPNDRFFAVRPEGSVSTLKIQRTERGDSAVYLCASSSLGLAENTGELFFGEGSRLTVL.

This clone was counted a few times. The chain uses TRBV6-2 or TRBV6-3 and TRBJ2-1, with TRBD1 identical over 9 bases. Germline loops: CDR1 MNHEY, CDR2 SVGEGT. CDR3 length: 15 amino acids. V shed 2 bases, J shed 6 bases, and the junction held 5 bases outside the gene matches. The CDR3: CASSYGTGMANEQFF. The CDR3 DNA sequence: TGTGCCAGCAGTTACGGGACAGGGATGGCCAATGAGCAGTTCTTC.

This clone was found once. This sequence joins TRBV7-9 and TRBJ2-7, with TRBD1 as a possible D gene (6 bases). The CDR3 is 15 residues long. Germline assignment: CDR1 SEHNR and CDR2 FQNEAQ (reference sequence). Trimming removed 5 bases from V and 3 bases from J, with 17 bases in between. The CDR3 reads CASSTWPGQSYEQYF. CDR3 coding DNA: TGTGCCAGCAGCACGTGGCCGGGACAAAGCTACGAGCAGTACTTC.

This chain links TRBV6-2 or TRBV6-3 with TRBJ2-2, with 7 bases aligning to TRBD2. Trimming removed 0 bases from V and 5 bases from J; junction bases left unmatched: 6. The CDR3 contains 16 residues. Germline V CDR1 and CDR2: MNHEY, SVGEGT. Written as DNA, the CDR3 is TGTGCCAGCAGTTACTCGGGCGGGAGTTTGACCGGGGAGCTGTTTTTT. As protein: CASSYSGGSLTGELFF.

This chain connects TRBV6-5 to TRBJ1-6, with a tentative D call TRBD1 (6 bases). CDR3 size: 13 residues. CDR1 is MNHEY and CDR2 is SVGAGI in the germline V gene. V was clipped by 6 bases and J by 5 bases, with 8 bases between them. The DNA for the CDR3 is TGTGCCAGCAGGGACAGAGATAATTCACCCCTCCACTTT. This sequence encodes CASRDRDNSPLHF.

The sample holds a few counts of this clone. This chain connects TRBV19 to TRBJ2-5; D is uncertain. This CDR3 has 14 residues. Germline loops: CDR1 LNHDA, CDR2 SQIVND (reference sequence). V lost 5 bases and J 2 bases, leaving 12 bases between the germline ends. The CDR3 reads CASSLNSRQETQYF. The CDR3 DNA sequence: TGTGCCAGTAGTCTGAACAGTCGGCAAGAGACCCAGTACTTC.

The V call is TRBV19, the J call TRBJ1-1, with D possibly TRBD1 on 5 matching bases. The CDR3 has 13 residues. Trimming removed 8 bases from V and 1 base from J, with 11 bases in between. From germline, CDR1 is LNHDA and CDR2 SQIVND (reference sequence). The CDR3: CASFLTANTEAFF. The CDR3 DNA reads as TGTGCCAGTTTCTTGACAGCGAACACTGAAGCTTTCTTT.

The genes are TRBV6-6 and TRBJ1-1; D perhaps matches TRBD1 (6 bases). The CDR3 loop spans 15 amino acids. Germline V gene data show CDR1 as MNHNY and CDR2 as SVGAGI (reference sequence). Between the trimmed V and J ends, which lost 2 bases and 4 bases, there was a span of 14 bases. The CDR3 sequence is CASSYPLQGATEAFF. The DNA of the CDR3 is TGTGCCAGCAGTTACCCATTACAGGGCGCCACTGAAGCTTTCTTT.

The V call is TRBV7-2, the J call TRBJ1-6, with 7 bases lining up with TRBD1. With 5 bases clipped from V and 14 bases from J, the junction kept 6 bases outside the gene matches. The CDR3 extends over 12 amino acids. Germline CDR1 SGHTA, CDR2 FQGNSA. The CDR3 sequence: CASSEDRLALHF. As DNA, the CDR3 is TGTGCCAGCAGCGAGGACAGGCTCGCCCTCCACTTT. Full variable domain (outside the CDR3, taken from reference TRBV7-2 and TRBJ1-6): GAGVSQSPSNKVTEKGKDVELRCDPISGHTALYWYRQSLGQGLEFLIYFQGNSAPDKSGLPSDRFSAERTGGSVSTLTIQRTQQEDSAVYLCASSEDRLALHFGNGTRLTVT.

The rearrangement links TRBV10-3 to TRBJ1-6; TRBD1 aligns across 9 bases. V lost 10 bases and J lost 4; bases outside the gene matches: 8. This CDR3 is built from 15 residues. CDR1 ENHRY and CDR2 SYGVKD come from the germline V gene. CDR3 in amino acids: CATLGTGNYNSPLHF. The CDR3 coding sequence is TGTGCCACCCTCGGGACAGGGAATTATAATTCACCCCTCCACTTT.

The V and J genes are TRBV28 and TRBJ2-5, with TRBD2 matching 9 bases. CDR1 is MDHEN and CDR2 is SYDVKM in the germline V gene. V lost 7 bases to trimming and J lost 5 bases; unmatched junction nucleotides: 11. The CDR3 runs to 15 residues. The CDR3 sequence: CASTVTSGGSETQYF. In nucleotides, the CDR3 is TGTGCCAGCACTGTGACTAGCGGCGGCAGTGAGACCCAGTACTTC.